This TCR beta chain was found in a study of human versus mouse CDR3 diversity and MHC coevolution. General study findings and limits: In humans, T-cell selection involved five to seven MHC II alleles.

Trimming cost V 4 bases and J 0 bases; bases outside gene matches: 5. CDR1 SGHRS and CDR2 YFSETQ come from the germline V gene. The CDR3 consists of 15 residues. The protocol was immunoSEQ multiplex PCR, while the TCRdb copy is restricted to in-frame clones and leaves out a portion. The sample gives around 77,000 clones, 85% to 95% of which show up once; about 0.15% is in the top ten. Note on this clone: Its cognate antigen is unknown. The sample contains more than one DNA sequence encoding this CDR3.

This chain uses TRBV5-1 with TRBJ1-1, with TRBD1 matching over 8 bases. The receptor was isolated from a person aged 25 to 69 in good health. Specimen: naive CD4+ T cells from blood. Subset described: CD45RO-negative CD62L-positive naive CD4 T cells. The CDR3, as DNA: TGCGCCAGCAGCCCAGGACAGGGAATGAACACTGAAGCTTTCTTT. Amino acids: CASSPGQGMNTEAFF.